The 18 T cell receptor beta chains below all came from one sample that was sequenced in a study of shared clonotypes between healthy human individuals. Here immunoSEQ multiplex PCR was the method, and the copy in TCRdb shows in-frame clones only, minus some. The table shows 1.4 million to 1.5 million clones, with roughly 96% occurring only once. The sequenced material came from naive CD4+ T cells sorted from blood. Specified subset: CD45RA+ positively selected. The receptors here all came from a man aged 25-40 years in good health.

Details on this clone: At the DNA level, this CDR3 is encoded by other sequences in the same sample as well. This rearrangement joins TRBV18 to TRBJ2-2; D gene uncertain. The CDR3 loop spans 13 amino acids. V lost 2 bases and J lost 1, with 2 bases in between. Germline loops: CDR1 KGHSH, CDR2 LQKENI. The CDR3 loop is CASSPENTGELFF. For the CDR3, the DNA is TGTGCCAGCTCACCAGAGAACACCGGGGAGCTGTTTTTT. Complete variable domain (other parts from reference TRBV18 and TRBJ2-2): NAGVMQNPRHLVRRRGQEARLRCSPMKGHSHVYWYRQLPEEGLKFMVYLQKENIIDESGMPKERFSAEFPKEGPSILRIQQVVRGDSAAYFCASSPENTGELFFGEGSRLTVL.

A note on this clone: It may be a read error: a sequence one base away is much more abundant. The chain employs TRBV7-9 and TRBJ2-3; TRBD2 agrees at 9 bases. Germline lookup yields CDR1 SEHNR and CDR2 FQNEAQ (reference sequence). This CDR3 is 16 amino acids long. CDR3 protein: CASSQGSSGATNTQYF. The CDR3 DNA sequence: TGTGCCAGCAGCCAGGGGTCTAGCGGGGCCACAAATACGCAGTATTTT.

The V gene is TRBV11-3, the J gene TRBJ2-7; 13 nucleotides agree with TRBD2. The CDR3 runs to 16 residues. CDR1 and CDR2 from the germline V gene are SGHNT and YENEEA. After removal of 1 base from V and 6 bases from J, the junction contained 6 bases not matched to a gene. The CDR3 loop reads CASSLALAGGPSEQYF. The CDR3 region has the DNA TGTGCCAGCAGCTTAGCACTAGCGGGAGGGCCGAGCGAGCAGTACTTC.

This chain connects TRBV11-2 to TRBJ2-1, with TRBD1 matching over 7 bases. CDR1 SGHAT and CDR2 FQNNGV come from the germline V gene. Germline trimming cut 1 base from V and 8 bases from J; bases unmatched to any gene: 5. This CDR3 is 14 amino acids long. The CDR3 loop reads CASSLVTGVDEQFF. CDR3 DNA sequence: TGTGCCAGCAGCTTAGTTACAGGGGTTGATGAGCAGTTCTTC.

V is TRBV29-1 and J is TRBJ2-1; D is unresolved. The CDR3 has 12 residues. Germline V lookup: CDR1 SQVTM, CDR2 ANQGSEA. V lost 6 bases, J lost 8 bases, and 14 bases lay in between. For the CDR3, the DNA is TGCAGCGTCGGAGTCCCCGGACATGAGCAGTTCTTC. Residues: CSVGVPGHEQFF.

The chain recombines TRBV27 with TRBJ1-4; D is possibly TRBD1 (6 bases). Germline values: CDR1 MNHEY, CDR2 SMNVEV (reference sequence). The V gene lost 6 bases and the J gene lost 8 bases, with 16 bases spanning the gap. This CDR3 comprises 14 residues. In DNA, the CDR3 is TGTGCCAGCAGCCGTGGCAGGGGCGGCGAAAAACTGTTTTTT. Amino acids: CASSRGRGGEKLFF.

The V and J genes are TRBV7-5 and TRBJ2-1. TRBV7-5 is reported as a pseudogene. This CDR3 is built from 12 residues. The CDR3 here is CVRSTIGIWQFF. DNA of the CDR3: TGTGTCAGAAGCACCATAGGAATTTGGCAGTTCTTC.

J is TRBJ2-7 and V is TRBV9; 10 positions agree with TRBD1. CDR3 length: 14 amino acids. V shed 6 bases and J 4 bases; nucleotides not matched to a gene: 7. Germline assignment: CDR1 SGDLS and CDR2 YYNGEE. The CDR3 DNA reads TGTGCCAGCACCGCGGGACAGGGGCATTACGAGCAGTACTTC. The encoded protein is CASTAGQGHYEQYF.

This clone was seen a single time. The V and J genes are TRBV9 and TRBJ1-2; 9 nucleotides align to TRBD1. Germline V gene sequence: CDR1 SGDLS, CDR2 YYNGEE. V trimming: 8 bases; J trimming: 5 bases; junction bases outside the gene matches: 10. The CDR3 sequence is 14 residues long. CDR3 coding DNA: TGTGCCAGTTCCAGGGACAGGGCAAGTTATGGCTACACCTTC. Translating it yields CASSRDRASYGYTF.

The rearrangement links TRBV10-1 to TRBJ2-1; the D is unclear. The CDR3 consists of 14 residues. The ends were cut back, 3 bases at V and 6 bases at J, with 12 bases in the middle. CDR1 is WNHNN and CDR2 is SYGVQD in the germline V gene (reference sequence). The DNA for the CDR3 is TGCGCCAGCAGTGAAACCAGCTCCGGCAATGAGCAGTTCTTC. This sequence encodes CASSETSSGNEQFF.

The rearrangement links TRBV5-1 to TRBJ2-2; 7 bases are a match to TRBD2. The CDR3 consists of 16 residues. Germline V gene data show CDR1 as SGHRS and CDR2 as YFSETQ. The V gene end was trimmed by 1 base and the J gene end by 4 bases; junction bases not matched to a gene: 7. CDR3 in DNA: TGCGCCAGCAGCTTGACTAGCGCTCAGAGCACCGGGGAGCTGTTTTTT. The encoded protein is CASSLTSAQSTGELFF.

The rearrangement uses TRBV27 and TRBJ2-1; TRBD2 agrees at 16 bases. J lost 1 base, V lost 6 bases, and 9 bases had no gene match. The CDR3 has 19 amino acids. Per germline, CDR1 MNHEY and CDR2 SMNVEV (reference sequence). This chain's CDR3 is CASSNAGTSGRDSYNEQFF. In DNA, the CDR3 is TGTGCCAGCAGCAACGCCGGGACTAGCGGGAGGGATTCCTACAATGAGCAGTTCTTC.

V usage is TRBV28 and J usage is TRBJ1-5; TRBD1 might be the D (6 bases). The germline V gene encodes CDR1 MDHEN and CDR2 SYDVKM. This CDR3 contains 14 residues. The V gene lost 5 bases and the J gene lost 7 bases, with 15 bases spanning the gap. CDR3: CASSPGQMGQPQHF. The CDR3 DNA sequence: TGTGCCAGCAGTCCAGGACAGATGGGCCAGCCCCAGCATTTT.

The V and J genes are TRBV5-4 and TRBJ2-5, with TRBD1 as a possible D gene (5 bases). The CDR3 loop spans 12 amino acids. Germline V gives CDR1 SGHNT, CDR2 YYREEE (reference sequence). The ends were cut back, 4 bases at V and 4 bases at J, with 8 bases in the middle. DNA for the CDR3: TGTGCCAGCAGCAACGACAGAGAGACCCAGTACTTC. It specifies CASSNDRETQYF.

The V call is TRBV14, the J call TRBJ1-4, with D unclear. Germline V gene lookup returns CDR1 SGHDN and CDR2 FVKESK. The CDR3 loop spans 16 amino acids. Trimming removed 1 base at V and 1 base at J, with 10 bases between. The CDR3 nucleotides are TGTGCCAGCAGCCAAGGTGCAGGTTTAACTAATGAAAAACTGTTTTTT. This codes for CASSQGAGLTNEKLFF. Based on the CDR3 plus reference TRBV14 and TRBJ1-4, the full variable domain is EAGVTQFPSHSVIEKGQTVTLRCDPISGHDNLYWYRRVMGKEIKFLLHFVKESKQDESGMPNNRFLAERTGGTYSTLKVQPAELEDSGVYFCASSQGAGLTNEKLFFGSGTQLSVL.

In regard to this clone: This CDR3 is also generated by other DNA sequences in the sample. V usage is TRBV28 and J usage is TRBJ2-3, with 9 bases aligning to TRBD2. The CDR3 is 15 amino acids. V was pared by 3 bases and J by 2 bases, with 3 bases of the junction left unmatched. CDR1 is MDHEN, CDR2 SYDVKM, per germline. CDR3 nucleotides: TGTGCCAGCAGTTTCTCTAGCGGGACCACAGATACGCAGTATTTT. Translated, it gives CASSFSSGTTDTQYF.

The chain combines TRBV6-1 with TRBJ1-3; D uncertain. Germline values: CDR1 MNHNS, CDR2 SASEGT. The germline V and J ends were trimmed by 2 bases and 0 bases, with 8 bases remaining between them. This CDR3 comprises 15 residues. The CDR3 nucleotides are TGTGCCAGCAGTGAACGACGGATCTCTGGAAACACCATATATTTT. It specifies CASSERRISGNTIYF.

This rearrangement joins TRBV4-3 to TRBJ2-4; D not certain. The V gene lost 0 bases and the J gene lost 6 bases, with 12 bases spanning the gap. Germline V gene lookup returns CDR1 LGHNA and CDR2 YSLEER. The CDR3 sequence is 15 residues long. The chain's CDR3 is CASSQDLHQANIQYF. CDR3 sequence (DNA): TGCGCCAGCAGCCAAGATCTACACCAGGCAAACATTCAGTACTTC.